This TCR beta chain derives from a study of PD-L1 blockade in urothelial cancer. Study overall: Timepoints chosen for blood analysis were 3 weeks (second dose) and 6 weeks after treatment start.

Here immunoSEQ multiplex PCR was the method, and the copy in TCRdb shows in-frame clones only, minus some. The sample lists about 91,000 clones, roughly 83% seen once, with over 7.5% in the top ten. The CDR3 totals 18 residues. Germline V lookup: CDR1 SGHTA, CDR2 FQGTGA. V dropped 8 bases and J dropped 2 bases, with 22 bases sitting between them. Time point reported: peripheral blood 6 weeks after treatment start. V gene TRBV7-3 combines with J gene TRBJ2-6; perhaps TRBD2 as D (7 bases). The TCR sequence derives from a man aged 65 to 85 with urothelial cancer. Sample: PBMCs, taken around atezolizumab (anti-PD-L1) treatment. CDR3 sequence: CASARGGRGPTGANVLTF. CDR3 DNA: TGTGCCAGCGCGAGGGGGGGCAGGGGTCCGACTGGGGCCAACGTCCTGACTTTC.